A selection of T cell receptor beta chains follows, all from one sample in a study of Ad26.COV2.S vaccination and SARS-CoV-2 variants. Sequenced by immunoSEQ multiplex PCR; TCRdb stores in-frame clones only, minus some. The data hold 300,000 to 350,000 clones, with just over 85% observed a single time. Here the sequenced sample was peripheral blood, taken in a trial of Ad26.COV2.S vaccine versus placebo. These receptors all stem from a person aged 18-60 years who received the Ad26.COV2.S COVID-19 vaccine or a placebo. Each CDR3 is given without its conserved first and last residue. The order of the fields is V gene, CDR3 protein.

V gene: TRBV27; CDR3 protein: ASSFLGPGNTIY
V gene: TRBV30; CDR3 protein: AWSVRSDQPQH
V gene: TRBV19; CDR3 protein: ASSEGVGTQY
V gene: TRBV4-1; CDR3 protein: ASSQRTELGAEAF
V gene: TRBV7-8; CDR3 protein: ASSPNWGTGSEQY
V gene: TRBV19; CDR3 protein: ASRQGNQPQH
V gene: TRBV5-1; CDR3 protein: ASSFSGHTEQF
V gene: TRBV3-1/TRBV3-2; CDR3 protein: ASSLRTLGSGNTIY
V gene: TRBV6-5; CDR3 protein: ASSLVNTGELF
V gene: TRBV30; CDR3 protein: AWRGGQRTGELF
V gene: TRBV20-1; CDR3 protein: SASPGEGNQPQH
V gene: TRBV5-1; CDR3 protein: ASSLMRSGESTDTQY
V gene: TRBV10-2; CDR3 protein: ASSPKGFGPGANVLT
V gene: TRBV5-1; CDR3 protein: ASSLTTDRVPLH
V gene: TRBV14; CDR3 protein: ASSQGQFLDEQY
V gene: TRBV5-1; CDR3 protein: ASSRSTSGYYNEQF
V gene: TRBV7-9; CDR3 protein: ASSFGQGLLNQPQH
V gene: TRBV19; CDR3 protein: ASSMVGNTGELF
V gene: TRBV9; CDR3 protein: ASSPRTVTGKNIQY